One and the same sample provided the 14 T cell receptor beta chains below, sequenced in a study of blood T cell repertoires in COVID-19. Method: immunoSEQ multiplex PCR; TCRdb's copy keeps in-frame clones and lacks some. Altogether roughly 170,000 clones are present, roughly 79% being singletons, with the ten largest covering 26%. Source material: peripheral blood. The receptors derive from a woman in her 70s with acute or convalescent COVID-19.

The chain has TRBV6-2 or TRBV6-3 and TRBJ2-3; no definite D call. The V gene's germline CDR1 is MNHEY and CDR2 SVGEGT. The CDR3 extends over 13 amino acids. V lost 5 bases to trimming and J lost 6 bases, with 12 bases between them. The CDR3 DNA is TGTGCCAGCAGTCGGCTAGGTTCCGATACGCAGTATTTT. It translates to CASSRLGSDTQYF.

CDR3: CASSYTGDEQYF. As DNA, the CDR3 is TGTGCCAGCAGCTACACAGGGGACGAGCAGTACTTC. The chain carries TRBV14 and TRBJ2-7; the match to TRBD1 covers 7 bases. The CDR3 contains 12 residues. Per the germline V gene, CDR1 is SGHDN and CDR2 is FVKESK. V shed 5 bases and J 5 bases; nucleotides not matched to a gene: 3. Supplemented by reference TRBV14 and TRBJ2-7, the full variable domain reads EAGVTQFPSHSVIEKGQTVTLRCDPISGHDNLYWYRRVMGKEIKFLLHFVKESKQDESGMPNNRFLAERTGGTYSTLKVQPAELEDSGVYFCASSYTGDEQYFGPGTRLTVT.

This rearrangement joins TRBV5-1 to TRBJ2-1; the D gene is possibly TRBD2 (6 bases). The CDR3 loop spans 17 amino acids. The V gene's germline CDR1 is SGHRS and CDR2 YFSETQ. The germline V and J ends were trimmed by 3 bases and 0 bases, with 16 bases remaining between them. The CDR3 nucleotides read TGCGCCAGCAGCTCACAGCTACTAGCTGGCTCCTACAATGAGCAGTTCTTC. This sequence encodes CASSSQLLAGSYNEQFF. Complete variable domain (other parts from reference TRBV5-1 and TRBJ2-1): KAGVTQTPRYLIKTRGQQVTLSCSPISGHRSVSWYQQTPGQGLQFLFEYFSETQRNKGNFPGRFSGRQFSNSRSEMNVSTLELGDSALYLCASSSQLLAGSYNEQFFGPGTRLTVL.

The rearrangement joins TRBV5-1 to TRBJ2-1, with 10 positions matching TRBD2. The ends lost 2 bases at V and 2 bases at J; junction bases unmatched: 4. The germline V gene encodes CDR1 SGHRS and CDR2 YFSETQ. The CDR3 contains 16 residues. CDR3 nucleotides: TGCGCCAGCAGCTTCCTAGCGGGGGCCCCCTACAATGAGCAGTTCTTC. It specifies CASSFLAGAPYNEQFF.

This clone came up once. This chain links TRBV6-6 with TRBJ2-7, with D hard to call. Per the germline V gene, CDR1 is MNHNY and CDR2 is SVGAGI (reference sequence). The CDR3 length is 12 residues. The V end lost 6 bases, the J end lost 4 bases, and 10 bases lay between the germline ends. CDR3 in amino acids: CASSPMSYEQYF. The CDR3 DNA sequence: TGTGCCAGCAGCCCGATGAGTTACGAGCAGTACTTC.

V is TRBV5-4 and J is TRBJ2-7, with 8 bases that match TRBD2. The V and J ends lost 0 bases and 4 bases, in that order; junction bases with no gene match: 3. Germline values: CDR1 SGHNT, CDR2 YYREEE (reference sequence). The CDR3 loop spans 14 amino acids. As DNA, the CDR3 is TGTGCCAGCAGCTTGGAAGGGACTAGATACGAGCAGTACTTC. Protein product: CASSLEGTRYEQYF.

CDR3: CASSLSGTDTQYF. CDR3 in DNA: TGTGCCAGCAGCTTATCAGGAACAGATACGCAGTATTTT. This chain connects TRBV7-6 to TRBJ2-3, with unresolved D. This CDR3 is 13 amino acids long. Germline CDR1 is SGHVS and CDR2 is FNYEAQ. Trimming took 2 bases from V and 3 from J, leaving 6 bases between them.

The rearrangement links TRBV11-2 to TRBJ2-6; TRBD2 might be the D (5 bases). Germline CDR1 is SGHAT and CDR2 is FQNNGV. This CDR3 is built from 19 residues. V shed 3 bases and J shed 3 bases, with 21 bases lying between them. The CDR3 loop is CASSFPGLQVMSGANVLTF. As DNA, the CDR3 is TGTGCCAGCAGCTTCCCTGGACTCCAGGTTATGAGTGGGGCCAACGTCCTGACTTTC.

The gene calls are TRBV27 and TRBJ2-7, with TRBD1 as a possible D gene (6 bases). Germline V gives CDR1 MNHEY, CDR2 SMNVEV (reference sequence). V was clipped by 0 bases and J by 0 bases, with 18 bases between them. This CDR3 comprises 18 residues. CDR3 in amino acids: CASSLSWTVTGSSYEQYF. The CDR3 DNA reads TGTGCCAGCAGTTTATCGTGGACCGTGACAGGAAGCTCCTACGAGCAGTACTTC.

The V call is TRBV5-4, the J call TRBJ2-1; tentative D call: TRBD2 (6 bases). The CDR3 extends over 14 amino acids. V was clipped by 10 bases and J by 7 bases, with 21 bases between them. From germline, CDR1 is SGHNT and CDR2 YYREEE (reference sequence). In DNA, the CDR3 is TGTGCCTACCGGGACTCTCATGCACCTAATGAGCAGTTCTTC. Amino acids: CAYRDSHAPNEQFF.

This chain joins TRBV4-1 and TRBJ1-5; TRBD1 might be the D (5 bases). V was shortened by 1 base and J by 5 bases, with 12 bases between the two germline ends. Germline loops: CDR1 MGHRA, CDR2 YSYEKL. This CDR3 region has 15 residues. The CDR3 DNA sequence: TGCGCCAGCAGCCAAGCTCCTTCAGGGTATCAGCCCCAGCATTTT. Amino acid sequence: CASSQAPSGYQPQHF.

This clone came up a few times. The chain employs TRBV9 and TRBJ2-2; D is uncertain. Germline loops: CDR1 SGDLS, CDR2 YYNGEE. Deletions cut 0 bases from V and 3 bases from J, with 12 bases between. CDR3 length: 16 residues. DNA for the CDR3: TGTGCCAGCAGCGTAGAACAGCCGACGGACACCGGGGAGCTGTTTTTT. Its translation is CASSVEQPTDTGELFF.

There are a few counts of this clone. The chain joins TRBV12-3 or TRBV12-4 to TRBJ2-1; perhaps TRBD1 as D (6 bases). This CDR3 has 12 amino acids. V was cut by 6 bases and J by 9 bases, with 12 bases left in between. The CDR3 nucleotides are TGTGCCAGCAGGAGGACAGTCAGTGAGCAGTTCTTC. Its translation: CASRRTVSEQFF.

This chain uses TRBV28 with TRBJ1-5; TRBD1 is a possible D gene (6 bases). The CDR3 is 14 amino acids. Germline V CDR1 and CDR2: MDHEN, SYDVKM. V lost 5 bases and J 7 bases, leaving 15 bases between the germline ends. The CDR3 sequence: CASSPPGGGQPQHF. The CDR3 DNA reads TGTGCCAGCAGTCCCCCGGGGGGCGGGCAGCCCCAGCATTTT.